One sample yielded the 16 T cell receptor beta chains listed below, sequenced in a study of vaccination effects on CD4 cells after COVID-19. Scientists isolated CD4+ T cells after a roughly ten-day culture period ended. Method: immunoSEQ multiplex PCR; TCRdb's copy keeps in-frame clones and lacks some. The repertoire includes about 46,000 clones, around 74% of them detected once, and roughly 8.6% sits in the top ten. No antigen has been assigned to these receptors. Sequenced material: CD4+ T cells from PBMCs cultured without peptide, taken before COVID-19 vaccination. These receptors all come from a human donor who had a prior SARS-CoV-2 infection.

This clone was found once. The chain combines TRBV18 with TRBJ2-7; no definite D call. Between the trimmed V and J ends, which lost 3 bases and 0 bases, there was a span of 9 bases. The CDR3 spans 14 residues. Looked up from germline, CDR1 is KGHSH and CDR2 is LQKENI. Here the CDR3 DNA reads TGTGCCAGCTCACCTGTTGATACCTCCTACGAGCAGTACTTC. Protein product: CASSPVDTSYEQYF.

The CDR3 here is CASSARRTGGGPEAFF. The DNA for the CDR3 is TGTGCCAGCAGCGCCCGTCGGACAGGAGGGGGTCCTGAAGCTTTCTTT. J is TRBJ1-1 and V is TRBV7-2; 7 nucleotides agree with TRBD1. CDR1 and CDR2 from the germline V gene are SGHTA and FQGNSA. J was trimmed by 6 bases and V by 5 bases; bases with no gene match: 15. The CDR3 totals 16 residues.

The V gene is TRBV24-1, the J gene TRBJ2-3, with D perhaps assigned TRBD1 or TRBD2 (5 bases each). The V and J ends lost 0 bases and 6 bases respectively, with 12 bases between them. Looked up from germline, CDR1 is KGHDR and CDR2 is SFDVKD. CDR3 length equals 15 residues. This chain's CDR3 is CATSDLHAGTDTQYF. In nucleotides, the CDR3 is TGTGCCACCAGTGATTTGCACGCCGGGACCGATACGCAGTATTTT.

The gene calls are TRBV19 and TRBJ2-1; 12 nucleotides agree with TRBD2. With V trimmed by 6 bases and J by 5 bases, 8 bases remained unmatched. The germline V gene encodes CDR1 LNHDA and CDR2 SQIVND (reference sequence). This CDR3 contains 16 residues. CDR3 residues: CASSLTSGGQHNEQFF. CDR3 bases: TGTGCCAGTAGCTTGACTAGCGGGGGTCAGCACAATGAGCAGTTCTTC. The full variable domain, in which reference TRBV19 and TRBJ2-1 provide the parts outside the CDR3, is DGGITQSPKYLFRKEGQNVTLSCEQNLNHDAMYWYRQDPGQGLRLIYYSQIVNDFQKGDIAEGYSVSREKKESFPLTVTSAQKNPTAFYLCASSLTSGGQHNEQFFGPGTRLTVL.

The CDR3 region has the DNA TGCGCCAGCAGGACTAGCGTACTCACAGATACGCAGTATTTT. Protein product: CASRTSVLTDTQYF. V usage is TRBV5-1 and J usage is TRBJ2-3; 8 bases fit TRBD2. Germline V gene data show CDR1 as SGHRS and CDR2 as YFSETQ. The CDR3 extends over 14 amino acids. The J segment lost 2 bases and the V segment lost 5 bases, leaving 4 bases of the junction unmatched.

This chain joins TRBV6-5 and TRBJ2-7; D possibly matches TRBD1 or TRBD2 (5 bases each). V was trimmed by 8 bases and J by 6 bases, leaving 14 bases between them. CDR1 and CDR2 from the germline V gene are MNHEY and SVGAGI. The CDR3 covers 12 residues. The chain's CDR3 is CASWDGGAEQYF. CDR3 in DNA: TGTGCCAGCTGGGATGGGGGTGCCGAGCAGTACTTC.

In DNA, the CDR3 is TGTGCCAGCAGTACAGGGTGGGGCAGGGATCAGCCCCAGCATTTT. Translating it yields CASSTGWGRDQPQHF. This chain connects TRBV27 to TRBJ1-5, with D possibly being TRBD1 (6 bases). The germline V gene encodes CDR1 MNHEY and CDR2 SMNVEV (reference sequence). V was trimmed by 5 bases and J by 5 bases, leaving 16 bases between them. The CDR3 contains 15 residues.

The chain is built from TRBV13 and TRBJ2-7; possibly TRBD1 or TRBD2 for D (5 bases each). The germline CDR1 and CDR2 sequences are PRHDT and FYEKMQ (reference sequence). V lost 5 bases and J 0 bases, leaving 14 bases between the germline ends. This CDR3 contains 15 residues. CDR3 DNA: TGTGCCAGCAGCCCGGGGCAGGTTAGCTCCTACGAGCAGTACTTC. Translated: CASSPGQVSSYEQYF.

The chain joins TRBV18 to TRBJ2-3; TRBD2 agrees at 15 bases. Germline loops: CDR1 KGHSH, CDR2 LQKENI. The V segment lost 4 bases and the J segment 1 base; nucleotides outside the gene matches: 6. This CDR3 has 18 residues. In DNA form, the CDR3 reads TGTGCCAGCTCACGACCGGGACTAGCGGGGGGCCGCACAGATACGCAGTATTTT. Amino acids: CASSRPGLAGGRTDTQYF.

V and J are TRBV30 and TRBJ1-6; weak D call: TRBD1 (5 bases). This CDR3 is 16 amino acids long. Per germline, CDR1 GTSNPN and CDR2 SVGIG (reference sequence). Trimming cost V 2 bases and J 4 bases, with 15 bases left between them. CDR3 nucleotide sequence: TGTGCCTGGAGTTCCGGGGGGGGTGTGTATAATTCACCCCTCCACTTT. Protein product: CAWSSGGGVYNSPLHF.

There are a few counts of this clone. The V call is TRBV4-1, the J call TRBJ2-2, with 12 bases aligning to TRBD2. CDR1 MGHRA and CDR2 YSYEKL come from the germline V gene. This CDR3 has 21 amino acids. V lost 5 bases and J lost 5; bases outside the gene matches: 21. CDR3 loop: CASSIQTLTSGRGLGTGELFF. CDR3 coding DNA: TGCGCCAGCAGCATTCAAACCTTGACTAGCGGGAGAGGGTTAGGAACCGGGGAGCTGTTTTTT.

About this clone itself: At one boundary the junction diverges from the germline segment, which might be a read error. V and J are TRBV6-5 and TRBJ1-2, with D maybe TRBD1 (6 bases). Germline CDR1 is MNHEY and CDR2 is SVGAGI. The CDR3 is made up of 12 amino acids. The CDR3 DNA follows: TGTGCCAGCAGTAACCCCCGGACAGACCTTCTCTTC. As protein: CASSNPRTDLLF.

The genes are TRBV6-6 and TRBJ1-4, with a tentative D call TRBD1 (5 bases). Germline V lookup: CDR1 MNHNY, CDR2 SVGAGI (reference sequence). The CDR3 is 15 amino acids. Deletions cut 5 bases from V and 0 bases from J, with 10 bases between. CDR3 amino acids: CASSHPGSTNEKLFF. The CDR3 DNA follows: TGTGCCAGCAGTCACCCAGGGTCAACTAATGAAAAACTGTTTTTT.

This clone was seen more than once but under ten times. The V and J genes are TRBV30 and TRBJ2-5; 8 positions agree with TRBD2. Unmatched junction bases numbered 8, after V lost 0 bases and J lost 5 bases. Germline CDR1 is GTSNPN and CDR2 is SVGIG (reference sequence). This CDR3 spans 15 amino acids. CDR3 sequence reads: CAWSVRAGGWETQYF. Written as DNA, the CDR3 is TGTGCCTGGAGTGTACGCGCGGGGGGATGGGAGACCCAGTACTTC.

This chain joins TRBV19 and TRBJ1-1; 7 nucleotides line up with TRBD1. The junction had 9 bases not matched to a gene; V was cut back by 4 bases and J by 4 bases. This CDR3 has 15 amino acids. CDR1 is LNHDA, CDR2 SQIVND, per germline (reference sequence). The CDR3 is CASSRAARGVTEAFF. As DNA, the CDR3 is TGTGCCAGTAGTAGGGCGGCCAGGGGGGTCACTGAAGCTTTCTTT.

V and J are TRBV5-6 and TRBJ2-5, with a possible D match to TRBD2 (6 bases). The CDR3 is 13 residues long. Germline V gene sequence: CDR1 SGHDT, CDR2 YYEEEE. The germline V and J ends were trimmed by 4 bases and 2 bases, with 9 bases remaining between them. The CDR3, as DNA: TGTGCCAGCAGCCCAGGGACTCAAGAGACCCAGTACTTC. Translating it yields CASSPGTQETQYF.